Each of the 27 T cell receptor beta chains below was sequenced from the same sample in a study of cytomegalovirus exposure and HLA in healthy donors. This PCR relied on a set of 60 Vbeta primers and 13 Jbeta primers. Some clones are missing from TCRdb's copy, which holds only in-frame ones; the method was immunoSEQ multiplex PCR. The data show fewer than 150,000 clones, approximately 80% seen once. Sequenced material: PBMCs. Receptor source: a female donor in good health and CMV-seropositive.

V gene TRBV27 combines with J gene TRBJ2-1, with a tentative D call TRBD2 (7 bases). Trimming removed 7 bases from V and 5 bases from J, with 18 bases in between. The CDR3 loop spans 15 amino acids. Germline V CDR1 and CDR2: MNHEY, SMNVEV (reference sequence). The CDR3 DNA is TGTGCCAGCACCCCAGTGGCGGGGGCTAACAATGAGCAGTTCTTC. It specifies CASTPVAGANNEQFF.

The V gene is TRBV10-3, the J gene TRBJ2-5; TRBD1 is a possible D gene (6 bases). Trimming cost V 4 bases and J 0 bases, with 15 bases left between them. The V gene's germline CDR1 is ENHRY and CDR2 SYGVKD. This CDR3 spans 16 amino acids. The CDR3 sequence: CAISAAMTGDQETQYF. CDR3 nucleotides: TGTGCCATCAGTGCGGCTATGACAGGAGACCAAGAGACCCAGTACTTC.

This rearrangement joins TRBV15 to TRBJ1-2; D gene ambiguous. Between the trimmed V and J ends, which lost 10 bases and 2 bases, there was a span of 11 bases. CDR3 length equals 12 residues. CDR1 LNHNV and CDR2 YYDKDF come from the germline V gene (reference sequence). The CDR3 is CARHSRNYGYTF. In nucleotides, the CDR3 is TGTGCCAGACACAGTCGCAACTATGGCTACACCTTC. The variable domain in full, completed from reference TRBV15 and TRBJ1-2, reads DAMVIQNPRYQVTQFGKPVTLSCSQTLNHNVMYWYQQKSSQAPKLLFHYYDKDFNNEADTPDNFQSRRPNTSFCFLDIRSPGLGDTAMYLCARHSRNYGYTFGSGTRLTVV.

In its sample, this clone was seen once. In DNA form, the CDR3 reads TGTGCCAGCAGTTACAACGACTATTTCGCCGGGGAGCTGTTTTTT. Translated, it gives CASSYNDYFAGELFF. This rearrangement joins TRBV6-5 to TRBJ2-2; D perhaps matches TRBD2 (5 bases). V dropped 2 bases and J dropped 6 bases, with 13 bases sitting between them. Germline-derived CDR1 and CDR2 are MNHEY and SVGAGI. CDR3 size: 15 residues.

The rearrangement links TRBV6-5 to TRBJ1-3; possible D gene TRBD1, 6 bases. The CDR3 has 15 residues. V was pared by 7 bases and J by 4 bases, with 17 bases between. CDR1 is MNHEY, CDR2 SVGAGI, per germline. CDR3 DNA sequence: TGTGCCAGCATCACCCCCGGACAGCCGGGAAACACCATATATTTT. Amino acid sequence: CASITPGQPGNTIYF.

This clone was counted a single time. The V and J genes are TRBV27 and TRBJ1-4, with TRBD1 as a possible D gene (6 bases). The CDR3 is 14 residues long. Trimming left V 6 bases short and J 0 bases short, with 8 bases between. Germline assignment: CDR1 MNHEY and CDR2 SMNVEV (reference sequence). CDR3 sequence reads: CASRGHATNEKLFF. The CDR3 coding sequence is TGTGCCAGCAGGGGACACGCAACTAATGAAAAACTGTTTTTT.

The count of this clone is one. This chain joins TRBV5-6 and TRBJ2-7; the match to TRBD2 covers 8 bases. The germline V gene encodes CDR1 SGHDT and CDR2 YYEEEE. The CDR3 is 19 amino acids. The V segment lost 4 bases and the J segment 4 bases; nucleotides outside the gene matches: 22. CDR3 in amino acids: CASSPPPGRGLALRYEQYF. Here the CDR3 DNA reads TGTGCCAGCAGCCCGCCCCCAGGTCGAGGACTAGCCCTAAGGTACGAGCAGTACTTC.

CDR3 bases: TGTGCCAGCAGCTGGGACACGGGCGTTGGCGGCTACACCTTC. It translates to CASSWDTGVGGYTF. V is TRBV7-9 and J is TRBJ1-2, with D perhaps TRBD1 (6 bases). Germline CDR1 is SEHNR and CDR2 is FQNEAQ (reference sequence). The CDR3 contains 14 residues. Trimming took off 4 bases at V and 8 bases at J, with 17 bases between the two ends.

This sequence joins TRBV5-1 and TRBJ1-3, with no clear D. Germline CDR1 and CDR2: SGHRS and YFSETQ. V lost 3 bases, J lost 0 bases, and 10 bases lay in between. The CDR3 consists of 15 residues. CDR3 in amino acids: CASSYSGTSGNTIYF. The CDR3, as DNA: TGCGCCAGCAGCTACAGCGGAACCTCTGGAAACACCATATATTTT.

A few counts support this clone. The chain uses TRBV7-8 and TRBJ1-3, with D possibly TRBD1 on 5 matching bases. CDR3 length equals 16 residues. The V gene lost 5 bases and the J gene lost 0 bases, with 14 bases spanning the gap. CDR1 and CDR2 from the germline V gene are SGHVS and FQNEAQ. The CDR3 DNA sequence: TGTGCCAGCAGCCCCCGCCAGGGCCGCTCTGGAAACACCATATATTTT. This encodes CASSPRQGRSGNTIYF.

The chain joins TRBV5-5 to TRBJ1-2, with a weak D call TRBD1 (5 bases). Trimming took 4 bases from V and 2 from J, leaving 12 bases between them. The CDR3 loop spans 14 amino acids. In germline, CDR1 is SGHKS, CDR2 YYEKEE (reference sequence). Here the CDR3 DNA reads TGTGCCAGCAGCCGCGCGACAGACAACTATGGCTACACCTTC. Protein product: CASSRATDNYGYTF.

In its sample, this clone was seen once. This chain links TRBV7-9 with TRBJ1-4; 8 bases line up with TRBD1. This CDR3 has 15 residues. The J segment lost 8 bases and the V segment lost 4 bases, leaving 9 bases of the junction unmatched. CDR1 and CDR2 from the germline V gene are SEHNR and FQNEAQ (reference sequence). CDR3 DNA sequence: TGTGCCAGCAGCTGGACAGGGATCTCAGAAGAAAAACTGTTTTTT. Amino acid sequence: CASSWTGISEEKLFF.

The chain joins TRBV10-3 to TRBJ2-3, with D tentatively TRBD2 (7 bases). Trimming left V 4 bases short and J 3 bases short, with 11 bases between. CDR1 ENHRY and CDR2 SYGVKD come from the germline V gene. This CDR3 is built from 14 residues. The CDR3 reads CAISAEGGTDTQYF. The DNA of the CDR3 is TGTGCCATCAGTGCCGAGGGGGGGACAGATACGCAGTATTTT.

The rearrangement links TRBV5-4 to TRBJ1-2, with D perhaps TRBD1 (6 bases). The V end was cut by 1 base, the J end by 14 bases, with 21 bases between. The CDR3 has 14 residues. CDR1 is SGHNT and CDR2 is YYREEE in the germline V gene (reference sequence). The DNA of the CDR3 is TGTGCCAGCAGCTTGCCGACAGGAACAGGTAGTAGGACCTTC. Its translation is CASSLPTGTGSRTF.

This chain uses TRBV10-3 with TRBJ2-7, with unresolved D. Looked up from germline, CDR1 is ENHRY and CDR2 is SYGVKD. Trimming took off 3 bases at V and 5 bases at J, with 5 bases between the two ends. This CDR3 has 11 amino acids. This CDR3 is CAISETDEQYF. CDR3 bases: TGTGCCATCAGTGAAACGGACGAGCAGTACTTC.

The V call is TRBV11-2, the J call TRBJ2-5; D perhaps matches TRBD2 (5 bases). This CDR3 has 14 amino acids. V lost 3 bases and J 5 bases, leaving 13 bases between the germline ends. Germline V gives CDR1 SGHAT, CDR2 FQNNGV. CDR3 in amino acids: CASSFSEGWETQYF. DNA for the CDR3: TGTGCCAGCAGCTTCTCCGAGGGCTGGGAGACCCAGTACTTC.

The rearrangement uses TRBV30 and TRBJ2-3; 8 bases agree with TRBD1. V shed 0 bases and J 4 bases; nucleotides not matched to a gene: 6. Germline V CDR1 and CDR2: GTSNPN, SVGIG (reference sequence). The CDR3 extends over 15 amino acids. As DNA, the CDR3 is TGTGCCTGGAGTGTACAGGACAGGGAATCAGATACGCAGTATTTT. Its protein product is CAWSVQDRESDTQYF. The full variable domain, completed using reference TRBV30 and TRBJ2-3, is SQTIHQWPATLVQPVGSPLSLECTVEGTSNPNLYWYRQAAGRGLQLLFYSVGIGQISSEVPQNLSASRPQDRQFILSSKKLLLSDSGFYLCAWSVQDRESDTQYFGPGTRLTVL.

The J gene is TRBJ2-1, the V gene TRBV5-4; D gene unclear. CDR3 length: 12 amino acids. Germline loops: CDR1 SGHNT, CDR2 YYREEE (reference sequence). The V end was cut by 4 bases, the J end by 8 bases, with 10 bases between. The CDR3 DNA follows: TGTGCCAGCAGCCCCGCGTTATATGAGCAGTTCTTC. Residues: CASSPALYEQFF.

The chain combines TRBV10-3 with TRBJ2-3; 8 nucleotides align to TRBD2. The germline V gene encodes CDR1 ENHRY and CDR2 SYGVKD. V lost 11 bases and J lost 4; bases outside the gene matches: 8. This CDR3 has 13 amino acids. CDR3: CALSGGAADTQYF. CDR3 bases: TGTGCCCTGTCCGGGGGGGCAGCAGATACGCAGTATTTT.

The rearrangement links TRBV11-2 to TRBJ2-5; no clear D. The CDR3 is made up of 14 amino acids. V lost 5 bases and J 5 bases, leaving 15 bases between the germline ends. The germline CDR1 and CDR2 sequences are SGHAT and FQNNGV. The DNA for the CDR3 is TGTGCCAGCAGCCTACCGGCAGAGCGCGAGACCCAGTACTTC. Its protein product is CASSLPAERETQYF.

This CDR3 reads CASSSTPTRGPEQYF. The CDR3 region has the DNA TGTGCCAGCAGCTCGACCCCGACCAGGGGCCCCGAGCAGTACTTC. The chain is built from TRBV5-5 and TRBJ2-7; possible D gene TRBD1, 6 bases. Trimming cost V 3 bases and J 6 bases, with 19 bases left between them. The CDR3 contains 15 residues. The germline CDR1 and CDR2 sequences are SGHKS and YYEKEE (reference sequence).

V and J are TRBV5-1 and TRBJ1-1; D is uncertain. Germline CDR1 is SGHRS and CDR2 is YFSETQ. The CDR3 runs 14 residues. Trimming stripped 4 bases from V and 2 bases from J, with 12 bases between. In DNA form, the CDR3 reads TGCGCCAGCAGCGGAGCGGCGGATAACACTGAAGCTTTCTTT. Protein: CASSGAADNTEAFF.

The V call is TRBV6-5, the J call TRBJ2-5, with D maybe TRBD1 (6 bases). The assigned J gene may be wrong: the sequence end matches TRBJ2-7 better. CDR1 is MNHEY, CDR2 SVGAGI, per germline. The CDR3 has 13 residues. The CDR3 bases are TGTGCCAGCAAGCTGGGGGCATCCTACGAGCAGTACTTC. Translation: CASKLGASYEQYF.

V is TRBV2 and J is TRBJ2-7; the D gene is possibly TRBD1 (6 bases). The CDR3 consists of 12 residues. V shed 10 bases and J shed 6 bases, with 16 bases lying between them. Germline V gene lookup returns CDR1 SNHLY and CDR2 FYNNEI. For the CDR3, the DNA is TGTGCCACCCTTTTACAGGGATCCGAGCAGTACTTC. Translating gives CATLLQGSEQYF.

This clone came up once. The genes are TRBV19 and TRBJ1-2; TRBD1 aligns across 10 bases. The V gene end was trimmed by 5 bases and the J gene end by 7 bases; junction bases not matched to a gene: 7. The CDR3 is 14 residues long. Germline V gene sequence: CDR1 LNHDA, CDR2 SQIVND (reference sequence). For the CDR3, the DNA is TGTGCCAGTAGTCCCACGGACAGGGGGATTGGCTACACCTTC. This codes for CASSPTDRGIGYTF.

The V call is TRBV7-9, the J call TRBJ1-5, with D hard to call. Trimming pared 5 bases from V and 6 bases from J, leaving 20 bases between. The CDR3 covers 16 residues. Germline CDR1 SEHNR, CDR2 FQNEAQ (reference sequence). The CDR3 region has the DNA TGTGCCAGCAGCGATATCGGCACTCCTCCAGGTCAGCCCCAGCATTTT. This sequence encodes CASSDIGTPPGQPQHF.

This sequence joins TRBV18 and TRBJ2-3; 8 positions match TRBD1. After removal of 11 bases from V and 3 bases from J, the junction contained 10 bases not matched to a gene. This CDR3 is 14 amino acids long. Germline V gene sequence: CDR1 KGHSH, CDR2 LQKENI. CDR3 nucleotides: TGTGCCGCCTCGACGGGACAGGTAACAGATACGCAGTATTTT. Protein: CAASTGQVTDTQYF. Looking up the rest from reference TRBV18 and TRBJ2-3 gives the full variable domain: NAGVMQNPRHLVRRRGQEARLRCSPMKGHSHVYWYRQLPEEGLKFMVYLQKENIIDESGMPKERFSAEFPKEGPSILRIQQVVRGDSAAYFCAASTGQVTDTQYFGPGTRLTVL.